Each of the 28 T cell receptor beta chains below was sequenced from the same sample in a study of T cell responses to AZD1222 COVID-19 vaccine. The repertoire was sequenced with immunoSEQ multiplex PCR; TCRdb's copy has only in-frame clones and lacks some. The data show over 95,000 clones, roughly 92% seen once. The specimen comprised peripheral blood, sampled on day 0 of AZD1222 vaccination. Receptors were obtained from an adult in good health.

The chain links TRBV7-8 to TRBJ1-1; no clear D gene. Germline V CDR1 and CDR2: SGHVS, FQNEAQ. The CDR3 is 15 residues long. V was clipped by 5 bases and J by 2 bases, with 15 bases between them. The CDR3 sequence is CASSLLPGVNTEAFF. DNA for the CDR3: TGTGCCAGCAGCCTTTTGCCAGGAGTAAACACTGAAGCTTTCTTT.

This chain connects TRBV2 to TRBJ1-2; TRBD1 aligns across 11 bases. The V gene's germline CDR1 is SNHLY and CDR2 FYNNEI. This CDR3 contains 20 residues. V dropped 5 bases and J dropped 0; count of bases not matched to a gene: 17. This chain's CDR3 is CASSLRSGQGAARANYGYTF. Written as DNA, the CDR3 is TGTGCCAGCAGTCTCAGAAGCGGACAGGGGGCGGCACGAGCTAACTATGGCTACACCTTC.

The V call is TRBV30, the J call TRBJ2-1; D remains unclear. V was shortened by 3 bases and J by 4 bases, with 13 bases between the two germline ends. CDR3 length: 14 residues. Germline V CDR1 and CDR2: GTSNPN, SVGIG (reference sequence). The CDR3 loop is CAWRKMTAYNEQFF. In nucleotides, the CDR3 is TGTGCCTGGAGGAAGATGACCGCATACAATGAGCAGTTCTTC.

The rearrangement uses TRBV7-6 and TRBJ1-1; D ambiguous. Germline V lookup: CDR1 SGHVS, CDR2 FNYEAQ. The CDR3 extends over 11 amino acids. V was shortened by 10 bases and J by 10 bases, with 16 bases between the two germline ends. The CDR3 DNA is TGTGCCACCGAACTTAGAAATGGAGCTTTCTTT. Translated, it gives CATELRNGAFF.

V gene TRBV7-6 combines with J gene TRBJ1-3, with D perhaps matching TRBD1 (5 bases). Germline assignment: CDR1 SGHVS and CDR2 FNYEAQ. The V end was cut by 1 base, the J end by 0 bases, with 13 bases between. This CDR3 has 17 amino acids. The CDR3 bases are TGTGCCAGCAGCTTAGTAGAGACAGCCTTCTCTGGAAACACCATATATTTT. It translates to CASSLVETAFSGNTIYF.

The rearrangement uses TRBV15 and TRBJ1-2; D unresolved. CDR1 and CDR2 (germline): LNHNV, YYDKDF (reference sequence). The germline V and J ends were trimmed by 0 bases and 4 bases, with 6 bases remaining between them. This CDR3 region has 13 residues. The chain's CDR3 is CATSRDRSYGYTF. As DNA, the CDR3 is TGTGCCACCAGCAGAGACAGGAGCTATGGCTACACCTTC. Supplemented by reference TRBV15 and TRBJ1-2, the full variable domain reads DAMVIQNPRYQVTQFGKPVTLSCSQTLNHNVMYWYQQKSSQAPKLLFHYYDKDFNNEADTPDNFQSRRPNTSFCFLDIRSPGLGDTAMYLCATSRDRSYGYTFGSGTRLTVV.

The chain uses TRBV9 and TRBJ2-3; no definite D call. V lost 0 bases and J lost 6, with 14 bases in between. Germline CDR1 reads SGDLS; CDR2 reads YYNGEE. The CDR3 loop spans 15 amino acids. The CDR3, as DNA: TGTGCCAGCAGCGTAGCCGCTGGACGGGCCGATACGCAGTATTTT. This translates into CASSVAAGRADTQYF. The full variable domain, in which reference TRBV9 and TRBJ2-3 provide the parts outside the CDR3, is DSGVTQTPKHLITATGQRVTLRCSPRSGDLSVYWYQQSLDQGLQFLIQYYNGEERAKGNILERFSAQQFPDLHSELNLSSLELGDSALYFCASSVAAGRADTQYFGPGTRLTVL.

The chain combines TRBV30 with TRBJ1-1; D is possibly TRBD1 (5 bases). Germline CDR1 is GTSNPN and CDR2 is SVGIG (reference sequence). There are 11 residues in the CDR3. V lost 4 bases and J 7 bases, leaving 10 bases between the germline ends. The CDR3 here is CAWTGFDEAFF. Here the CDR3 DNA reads TGTGCCTGGACAGGGTTCGATGAAGCTTTCTTT.

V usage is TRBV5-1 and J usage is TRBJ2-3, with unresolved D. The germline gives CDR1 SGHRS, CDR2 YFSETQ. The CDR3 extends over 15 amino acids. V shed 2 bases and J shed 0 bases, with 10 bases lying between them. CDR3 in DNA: TGCGCCAGCAGCTTTTTTTCCCAAAGCACAGATACGCAGTATTTT. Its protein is CASSFFSQSTDTQYF.

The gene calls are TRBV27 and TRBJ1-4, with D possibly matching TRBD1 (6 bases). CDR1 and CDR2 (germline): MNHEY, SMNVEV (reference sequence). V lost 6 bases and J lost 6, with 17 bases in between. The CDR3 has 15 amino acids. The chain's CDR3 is CASRLQGRRDEKLFF. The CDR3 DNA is TGTGCCAGCAGGCTACAGGGAAGGAGAGATGAAAAACTGTTTTTT.

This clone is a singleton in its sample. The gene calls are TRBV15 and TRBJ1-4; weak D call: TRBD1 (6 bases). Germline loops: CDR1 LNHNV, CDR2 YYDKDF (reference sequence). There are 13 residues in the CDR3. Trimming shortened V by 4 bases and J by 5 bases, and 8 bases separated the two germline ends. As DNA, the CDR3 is TGTGCCACCAGCAAACAGGGCAATGAAAAACTGTTTTTT. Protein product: CATSKQGNEKLFF.

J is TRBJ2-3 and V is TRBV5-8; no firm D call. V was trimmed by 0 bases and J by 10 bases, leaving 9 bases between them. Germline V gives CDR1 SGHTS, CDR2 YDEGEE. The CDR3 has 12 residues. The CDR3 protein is CASSLAPFPQYF. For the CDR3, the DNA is TGTGCCAGCAGCTTGGCGCCATTCCCGCAGTATTTT.

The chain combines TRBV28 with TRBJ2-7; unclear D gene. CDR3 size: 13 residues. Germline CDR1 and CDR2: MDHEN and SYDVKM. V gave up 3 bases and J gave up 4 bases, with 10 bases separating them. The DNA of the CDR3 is TGTGCCAGCAGTTTCCCTCATAAGTACGAGCAGTACTTC. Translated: CASSFPHKYEQYF. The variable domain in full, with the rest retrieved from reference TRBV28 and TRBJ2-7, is DVKVTQSSRYLVKRTGEKVFLECVQDMDHENMFWYRQDPGLGLRLIYFSYDVKMKEKGDIPEGYSVSREKKERFSLILESASTNQTSMYLCASSFPHKYEQYFGPGTRLTVT.

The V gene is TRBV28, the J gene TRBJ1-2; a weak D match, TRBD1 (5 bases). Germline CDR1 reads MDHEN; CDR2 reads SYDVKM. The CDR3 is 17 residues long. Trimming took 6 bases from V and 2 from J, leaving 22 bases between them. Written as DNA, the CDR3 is TGTGCCAGCAGGGGGGGAGCAGGAGCCTCTTTCAACTATGGCTACACCTTC. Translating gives CASRGGAGASFNYGYTF.

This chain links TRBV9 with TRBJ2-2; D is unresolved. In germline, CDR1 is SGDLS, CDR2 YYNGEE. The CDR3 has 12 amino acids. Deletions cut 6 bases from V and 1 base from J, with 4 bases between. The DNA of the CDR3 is TGTGCCAGCAATCTGAACACCGGGGAGCTGTTTTTT. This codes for CASNLNTGELFF.

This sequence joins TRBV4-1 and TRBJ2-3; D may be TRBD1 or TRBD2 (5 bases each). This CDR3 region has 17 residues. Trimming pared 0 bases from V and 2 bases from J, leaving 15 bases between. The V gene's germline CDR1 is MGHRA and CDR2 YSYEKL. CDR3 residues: CASSQEDQGPPTDTQYF. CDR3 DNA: TGCGCCAGCAGCCAAGAAGACCAGGGACCCCCCACAGATACGCAGTATTTT.

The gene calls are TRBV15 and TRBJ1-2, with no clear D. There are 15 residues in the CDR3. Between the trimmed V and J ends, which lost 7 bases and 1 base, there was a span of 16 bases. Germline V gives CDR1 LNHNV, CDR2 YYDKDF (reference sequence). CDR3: CATKSPGLDNYGYTF. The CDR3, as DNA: TGTGCCACCAAGTCTCCTGGACTTGATAACTATGGCTACACCTTC.

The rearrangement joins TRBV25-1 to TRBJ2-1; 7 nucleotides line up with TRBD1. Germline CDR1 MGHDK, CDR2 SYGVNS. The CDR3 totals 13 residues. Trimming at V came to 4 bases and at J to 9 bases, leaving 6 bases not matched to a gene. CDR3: CASSVTGMGEQFF. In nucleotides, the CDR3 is TGTGCCAGCAGTGTGACAGGGATGGGTGAGCAGTTCTTC.

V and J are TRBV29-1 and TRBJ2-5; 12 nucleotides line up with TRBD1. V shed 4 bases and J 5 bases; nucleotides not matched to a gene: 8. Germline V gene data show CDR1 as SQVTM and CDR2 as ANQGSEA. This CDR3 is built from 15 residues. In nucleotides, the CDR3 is TGCAGCGTTGGGCGGGACAGGGGGCTAGGGGAGACCCAGTACTTC. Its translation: CSVGRDRGLGETQYF.

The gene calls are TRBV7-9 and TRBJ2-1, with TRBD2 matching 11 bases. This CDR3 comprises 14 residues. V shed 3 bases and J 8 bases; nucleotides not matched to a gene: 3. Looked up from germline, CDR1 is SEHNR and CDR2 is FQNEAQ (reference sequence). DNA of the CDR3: TGTGCCAGCAGCTTTAGCGGGGGGGAAGATGAGCAGTTCTTC. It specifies CASSFSGGEDEQFF.

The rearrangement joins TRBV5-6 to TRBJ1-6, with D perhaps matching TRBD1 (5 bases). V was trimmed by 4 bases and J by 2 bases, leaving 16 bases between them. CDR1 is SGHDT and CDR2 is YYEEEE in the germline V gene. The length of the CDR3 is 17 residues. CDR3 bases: TGTGCCAGCAGCATCGGGACTGCATTGACCTATAATTCACCCCTCCACTTT. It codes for CASSIGTALTYNSPLHF.

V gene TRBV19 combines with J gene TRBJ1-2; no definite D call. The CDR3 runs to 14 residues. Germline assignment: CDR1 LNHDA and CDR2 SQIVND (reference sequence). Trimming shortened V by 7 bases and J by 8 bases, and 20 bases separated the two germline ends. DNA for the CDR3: TGTGCCAGTACCCCGGGGAGGGCAGCTGGGGGCTACACCTTC. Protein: CASTPGRAAGGYTF.

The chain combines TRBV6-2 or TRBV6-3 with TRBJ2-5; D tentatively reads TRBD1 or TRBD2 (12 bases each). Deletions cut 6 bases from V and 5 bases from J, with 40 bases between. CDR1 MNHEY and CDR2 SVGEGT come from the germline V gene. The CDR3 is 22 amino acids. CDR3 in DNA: TGTGCCAGCAGGCCTGGGTCCGGGACAGGGGGCTTAGCTAGCGGGAGGGCGGAGACCCAGTACTTC. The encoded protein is CASRPGSGTGGLASGRAETQYF.

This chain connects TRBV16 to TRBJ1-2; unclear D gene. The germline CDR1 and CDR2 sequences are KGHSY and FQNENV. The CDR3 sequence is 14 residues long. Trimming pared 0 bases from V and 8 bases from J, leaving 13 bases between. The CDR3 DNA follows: TGTGCCAGCAGCCAATCTTCGGGTACATACGGCTACACCTTC. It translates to CASSQSSGTYGYTF.

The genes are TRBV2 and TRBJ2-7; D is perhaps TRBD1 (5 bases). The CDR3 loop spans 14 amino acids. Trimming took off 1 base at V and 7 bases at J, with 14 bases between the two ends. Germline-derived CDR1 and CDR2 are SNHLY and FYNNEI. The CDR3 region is CASSEVQAASEQYF. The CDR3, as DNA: TGTGCCAGCAGTGAAGTACAGGCCGCCAGTGAGCAGTACTTC.

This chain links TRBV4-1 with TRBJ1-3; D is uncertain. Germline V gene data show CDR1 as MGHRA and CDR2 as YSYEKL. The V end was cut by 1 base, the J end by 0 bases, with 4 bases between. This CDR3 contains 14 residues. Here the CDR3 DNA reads TGCGCCAGCAGCCAAGTCGGCTCTGGAAACACCATATATTTT. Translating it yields CASSQVGSGNTIYF.

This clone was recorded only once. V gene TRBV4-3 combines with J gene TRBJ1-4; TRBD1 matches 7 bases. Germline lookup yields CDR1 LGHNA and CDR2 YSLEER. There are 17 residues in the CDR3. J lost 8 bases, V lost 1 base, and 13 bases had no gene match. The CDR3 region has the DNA TGCGCCAGCAGCCAAGCGGCAACAGGGGACGGAATGGAAAAACTGTTTTTT. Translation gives CASSQAATGDGMEKLFF.

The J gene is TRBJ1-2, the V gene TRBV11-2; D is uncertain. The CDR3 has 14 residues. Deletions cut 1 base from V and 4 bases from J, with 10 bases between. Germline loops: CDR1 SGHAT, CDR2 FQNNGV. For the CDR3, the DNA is TGTGCCAGCAGCTTAGTTCCAGGCGTCTATGGCTACACCTTC. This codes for CASSLVPGVYGYTF.